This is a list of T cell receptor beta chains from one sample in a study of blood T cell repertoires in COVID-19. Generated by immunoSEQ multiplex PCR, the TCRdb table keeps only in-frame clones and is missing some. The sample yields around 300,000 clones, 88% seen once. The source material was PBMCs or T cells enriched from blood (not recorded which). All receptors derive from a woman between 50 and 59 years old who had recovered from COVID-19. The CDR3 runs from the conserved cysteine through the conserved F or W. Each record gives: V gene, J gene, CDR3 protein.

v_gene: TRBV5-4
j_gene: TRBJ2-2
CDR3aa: CASSSGLAERTGELFF

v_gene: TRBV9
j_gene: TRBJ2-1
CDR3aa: CASSSLTSGNNEQFF

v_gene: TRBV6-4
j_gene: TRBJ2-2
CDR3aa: CASSKGQESTGELFF

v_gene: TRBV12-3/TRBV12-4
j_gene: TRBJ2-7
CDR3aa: CASRSDSGEQYF

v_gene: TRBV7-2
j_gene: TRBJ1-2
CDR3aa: CASSPRGDGYGYTF

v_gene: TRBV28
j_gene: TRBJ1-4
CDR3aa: CASSHRDRHNEKLFF

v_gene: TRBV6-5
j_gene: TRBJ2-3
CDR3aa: CASGSVGTDTQYF

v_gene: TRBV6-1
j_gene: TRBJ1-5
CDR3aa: CASSGQGVLSNQPQHF

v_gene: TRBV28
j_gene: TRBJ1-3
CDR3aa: CASLGQSSGNTIYF

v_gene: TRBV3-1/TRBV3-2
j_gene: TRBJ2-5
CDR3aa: CASSPGPSGRARLETQYF

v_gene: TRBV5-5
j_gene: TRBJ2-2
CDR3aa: CASSIAGNTGELFF

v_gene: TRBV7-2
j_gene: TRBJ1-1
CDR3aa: CASSSERGGTEAFF

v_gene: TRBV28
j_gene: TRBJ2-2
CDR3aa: CASSLWTSGRNTGELFF

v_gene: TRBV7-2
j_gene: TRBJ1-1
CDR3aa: CASGLTANTEAFF

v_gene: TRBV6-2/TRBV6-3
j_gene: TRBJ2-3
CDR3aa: CASSALAAGHTDTQYF

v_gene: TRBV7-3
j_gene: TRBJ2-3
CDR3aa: CASSPGHSTDTQYF

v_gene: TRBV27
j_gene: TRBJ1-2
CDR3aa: CASSARDRNYGYTF

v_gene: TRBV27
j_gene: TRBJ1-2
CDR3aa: CASSSRGGNGYTF

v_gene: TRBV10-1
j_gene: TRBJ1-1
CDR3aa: CASSERGQRSTEAFF

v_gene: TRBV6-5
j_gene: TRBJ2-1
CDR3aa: CASSPRTRNEQFF

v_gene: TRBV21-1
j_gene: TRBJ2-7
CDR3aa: CASSSPTGTSDYEQYF

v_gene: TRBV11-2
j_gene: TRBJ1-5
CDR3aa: CASSLGHEQPQHF

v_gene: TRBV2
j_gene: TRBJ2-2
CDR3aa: CASRQGSTGELFF

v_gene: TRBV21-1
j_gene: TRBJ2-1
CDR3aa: CASSMEQGVSSYNEQFF

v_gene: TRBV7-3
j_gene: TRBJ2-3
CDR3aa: CASSLSGGNTDTQYF

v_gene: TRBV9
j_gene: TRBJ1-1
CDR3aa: CASSVFETGDTEAFF

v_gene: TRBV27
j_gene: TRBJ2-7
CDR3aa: CASSTRQGISSYEQYF

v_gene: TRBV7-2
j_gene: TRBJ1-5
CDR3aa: CASSLGDGGLRPQHF

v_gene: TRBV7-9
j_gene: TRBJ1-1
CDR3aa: CASSWHPGQVNTEAFF

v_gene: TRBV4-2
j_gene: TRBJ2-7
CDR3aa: CASSQPRLGYEQYF

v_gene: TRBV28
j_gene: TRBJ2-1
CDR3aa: CASSFGTTSSYNEQFF

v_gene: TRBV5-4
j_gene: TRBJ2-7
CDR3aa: CASSPTGTSVSYEQYF

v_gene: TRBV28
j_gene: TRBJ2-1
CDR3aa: CASSVRLGGAGFRNEQFF

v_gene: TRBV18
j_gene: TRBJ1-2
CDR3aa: CASSLLPPQGFAYGYTF

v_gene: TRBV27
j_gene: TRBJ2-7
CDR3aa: CASSLYPGRHPYEQYF

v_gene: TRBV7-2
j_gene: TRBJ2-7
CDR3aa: CASSWGRGRYEQYF

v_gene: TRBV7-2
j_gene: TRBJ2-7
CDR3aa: CASSPGGGTGLNEQYF

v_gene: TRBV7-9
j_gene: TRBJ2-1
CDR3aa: CASSFGDRVVGNEQFF

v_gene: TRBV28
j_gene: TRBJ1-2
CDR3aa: CASSRGQGSDGYTF

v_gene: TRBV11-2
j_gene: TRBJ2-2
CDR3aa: CASSTTSGGTGELFF

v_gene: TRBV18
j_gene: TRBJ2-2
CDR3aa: CASSPPGLAPNTGELFF

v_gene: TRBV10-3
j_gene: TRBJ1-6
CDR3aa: CATSTGDNSPLHF